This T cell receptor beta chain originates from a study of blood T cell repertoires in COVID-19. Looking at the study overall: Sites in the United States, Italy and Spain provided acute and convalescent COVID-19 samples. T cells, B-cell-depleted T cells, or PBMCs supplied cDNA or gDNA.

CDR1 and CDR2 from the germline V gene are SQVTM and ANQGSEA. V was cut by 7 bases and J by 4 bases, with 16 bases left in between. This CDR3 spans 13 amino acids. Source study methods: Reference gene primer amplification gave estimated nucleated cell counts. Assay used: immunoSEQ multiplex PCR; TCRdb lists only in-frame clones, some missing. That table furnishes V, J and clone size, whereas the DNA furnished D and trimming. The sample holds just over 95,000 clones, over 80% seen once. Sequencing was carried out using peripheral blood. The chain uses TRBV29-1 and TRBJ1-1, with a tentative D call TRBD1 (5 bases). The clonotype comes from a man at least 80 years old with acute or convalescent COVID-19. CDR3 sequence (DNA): TGCAGCGGGAGGAGGGGCGGGGGCACTGAAGCTTTCTTT. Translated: CSGRRGGGTEAFF.